The 8 T cell receptor beta chains below all came from one sample that was sequenced in a study of T cells in Graves' hyperthyroidism and ophthalmopathy (dated by TCRdb to between 2017 and 2020). The library was obtained by multiplex PCR. Sequenced on an Illumina HiSeq 2000. The TCR beta CDR3 regions were amplified from the RNA transcripts. A first-round RT-PCR of the TCR CDR3 used the HTBI primer set with the Qiagen OneStep RT-PCR kit. Through fastp at Q25 and MiXCR, TCRdb rebuilt clones from the public reads, retaining in-frame beta chains. Each CDR3 protein appears once, grouped with its most common genes and DNA. For this sample the table gives hundreds of thousands of distinct CDR3 sequences, of which roughly 15% were detected only once. Approximately 12% of the sample comes from the top ten. The sequenced sample consisted of blood. The source is a woman between 50 and 59 years old with Graves' ophthalmopathy.

Many counts were recorded for this clonotype. The V call is TRBV12-3 or TRBV12-4, the J call TRBJ2-3, with TRBD2 matching over 11 bases. With V trimmed by 6 bases and J by 4 bases, 6 bases remained unmatched. The CDR3 is 15 residues long. The CDR3 bases are TGTGCCAGCAGCACGACTAGCGGGAATGCAGATACGCAGTATTTT. It yields the protein CASSTTSGNADTQYF.

This clonotype was counted at least ten times. The chain uses TRBV6-1 and TRBJ2-4; D is ambiguous. The CDR3 runs 14 residues. CDR1 MNHNS and CDR2 SASEGT come from the germline V gene. V lost 6 bases, J lost 0 bases, and 9 bases lay in between. DNA for the CDR3: TGTGCCAGCAGCCCTGACCTAGCCAAAAACATTCAGTACTTC. Its translation: CASSPDLAKNIQYF.

This clonotype was seen repeatedly, ten times or more. V usage is TRBV27 and J usage is TRBJ1-5; TRBD1 might be the D (5 bases). This CDR3 spans 18 amino acids. Germline lookup yields CDR1 MNHEY and CDR2 SMNVEV (reference sequence). Trimming removed 2 bases at V and 0 bases at J, with 17 bases between. The CDR3 sequence: CASSLHGARRSSNQPQHF. The CDR3 nucleotides are TGTGCCAGCAGTTTACATGGGGCCCGACGTAGTAGCAATCAGCCCCAGCATTTT.

In this sample, this clonotype turned up many times. This rearrangement joins TRBV5-6 to TRBJ1-5, with D possibly matching TRBD1 (6 bases). Looked up from germline, CDR1 is SGHDT and CDR2 is YYEEEE. This CDR3 has 16 amino acids. Trimming pared 4 bases from V and 0 bases from J, leaving 14 bases between. The CDR3 loop is CASSPNGGVSNQPQHF. The CDR3 nucleotides read TGTGCCAGCAGCCCCAACGGGGGCGTTAGCAATCAGCCCCAGCATTTT.

The chain uses TRBV4-2 and TRBJ2-3, with TRBD1 matching over 8 bases. CDR1 is LGHNA and CDR2 is YNFKEQ in the germline V gene. The CDR3 covers 16 residues. The V gene end was trimmed by 4 bases and the J gene end by 4 bases; junction bases not matched to a gene: 10. CDR3 protein: CASSPLNTGGSDTQYF. CDR3 coding DNA: TGTGCCAGCAGCCCGCTAAATACAGGGGGGTCAGATACGCAGTATTTT.

The table lists this clonotype with a few counts. V is TRBV4-2 and J is TRBJ2-3, with D tentatively TRBD2 (6 bases). Per germline, CDR1 LGHNA and CDR2 YNFKEQ. The V gene lost 5 bases and the J gene lost 0 bases, with 18 bases spanning the gap. This CDR3 contains 17 residues. The CDR3 DNA sequence: TGTGCCAGCAGCGGGCACTACCGGGACTCTAGCACAGATACGCAGTATTTT. It yields the protein CASSGHYRDSSTDTQYF.

There are many counts of this clonotype. The J gene is TRBJ1-2, the V gene TRBV28; the D gene is possibly TRBD1 (5 bases). Trimming pared 3 bases from V and 5 bases from J, leaving 13 bases between. Germline V lookup: CDR1 MDHEN, CDR2 SYDVKM. This CDR3 has 14 residues. CDR3 in DNA: TGTGCCAGCAGTTTTTTGGGGGGACCTTATGGCTACACCTTC. It is translated as CASSFLGGPYGYTF.

The chain combines TRBV7-3 with TRBJ2-7; the match to TRBD2 covers 7 bases. With V trimmed by 2 bases and J by 3 bases, 7 bases remained unmatched. CDR3 size: 15 residues. Per the germline V gene, CDR1 is SGHTA and CDR2 is FQGTGA. CDR3 amino acids: CASSLGASGDYEQYF. Here the CDR3 DNA reads TGTGCCAGCAGCTTAGGGGCTAGCGGTGACTACGAGCAGTACTTC.